This paragraph reports one TCR beta chain. The record originates from a study of T cell changes during pregnancy in multiple sclerosis. Profiling relied on immunoSEQ multiplex PCR, and the TCRdb table lists in-frame clones only, not all of them. The table includes around 71,000 clones, approximately 94% detected once. The CDR3 has 15 amino acids. Trimming removed 0 bases from V and 4 bases from J, with 11 bases in between. Germline V CDR1 and CDR2: SGHRS, YFSETQ. Sample: peripheral blood, taken in the third trimester of pregnancy. J is TRBJ2-1 and V is TRBV5-1; D possibly corresponds to TRBD2 (6 bases). The sequence was collected from a female donor with multiple sclerosis, enrolled in a pregnancy study. CDR3 DNA sequence: TGCGCCAGCAGCTTGGAAGCGGGTATATACAATGAGCAGTTCTTC. Its translation: CASSLEAGIYNEQFF.